This T cell receptor (beta chain) stems from a study of radiation and T cells in renal cell carcinoma (TCRdb year 2020). In the study overall: Samples came from a clinical trial, in which primary renal cell carcinomas received 15 Gy stereotactic body radiation therapy followed by nephrectomy 4 weeks later. A total of about 3.8 million unique CDR3 nucleotide sequences, encoding some 2,700,000 unique CDR3 amino acid sequences, were found across all 55 or so samples. In total, fewer than 55 samples, comprising around 26 tumors and around 27 peripheral blood samples, were subjected to TCR beta sequencing.

Overall study outcomes, separate from this receptor: In blood, the top tumor clonotypes increased between baseline and 2 weeks post-radiation and then shrank by 4 weeks, which suggests that tumor-resident clones expanded only transiently. The single-armed trial design could not address effects of radiation dose or scheduling on the TCR repertoire. Dynamics of the blood repertoire were not tracked past 4 weeks after treatment. Because pretreatment tumor biopsies were not available, the study could not determine whether clonotypes were already present within the tumor at baseline.

This specimen's time point label, interpreted: blood 2 weeks post-SBRT. The treatment or condition label here, explained by the study, means: 15 Gy SBRT to primary tumor, nephrectomy 4 weeks later. To track tumor-enriched clonotypes, serial peripheral blood was sampled from radiation-treated patients at baseline and at 2 weeks and 4 weeks after SBRT. All patients had renal cell carcinoma with clear cell pathology. The QIAamp DNA Blood Mini Kit (Qiagen) was used to prepare genomic DNA for TCR sequencing. Samples were included in the analyses only if all quality control checks were passed. On this clone: Its antigen is currently not known. Base qualities were left out, and no much larger clone turns up one base away.

V trim: 5 bases; J trim: 1 base; unmatched bases: 7. The germline V gene encodes CDR1 SGHRS and CDR2 YFSETQ. Its CDR3 holds 16 amino acids, cysteine through phenylalanine. Only CDR3 DNA is held: 48 bases, read in frame from base 1. TCR beta libraries were generated from genomic DNA with the immunoSEQ kit, following the manufacturer's recommendations. To prepare the libraries, a first multiplex PCR with proprietary primers was run, followed by a second PCR that added unique barcodes, and a bead cleanup was done after each round. Each sample batch included a kit-provided positive control reaction and a negative control reaction. The final libraries were assessed on an Agilent 4200 TapeStation D1000 ScreenTape, pooled by volume, and quantified by qPCR. Sequencing was performed on an Illumina NextSeq500 with a MidOutput 150-cycle cartridge, and 156 Read1 and 15 Index1 cycles were run with kit custom primers. The pooled library was loaded at 0.95 to 1 pM with roughly 19% PhiX control spiked in. The published analysis was carried out like this. The vendor-processed data were analyzed in R, and a clonotype was defined as all T cells that share the same CDR3 nucleotide sequence. For clone abundance analyses, frequencies were normalized to the 10,000 most abundant clones in each sample. Public T cell clones, which averaged fewer than five per sample, were excluded before analysis. Tumor-enriched clonotypes and baseline blood-enriched clonotypes were defined as those with an abundance difference of at least 32-fold between compartments. A beta-binomial differential abundance model was used to identify clonotypes that expanded or contracted between blood time points. Tumor-blood repertoire similarity was measured with the Baroni-Urbani and Buser coefficient, and group comparisons used two-tailed Wilcoxon tests in R. TCRdb obtained this table from immuneACCESS and retained in-frame rearrangements with V and J assigned. These tables miss some clones; where compared with another copy, unresolved V genes account for less than half of the shortfall, and the remainder is unexplained. V and J calls and clone size come straight from that table; D and trimming were deduced from the DNA. This sample holds roughly 75,000 clones; 82% were observed only once. The top ten hold approximately 5% of the sample.

The input for sequencing was blood, taken from a patient whose treatment included radiotherapy and nephrectomy. Recombination joined TRBV5-1 with TRBJ2-3; 10 nucleotides in the junction match TRBD1. The origin of this receptor is a man between 60 and 70 years old with renal cell carcinoma. At the DNA level, the sequence is TGCGCCAGCAGGAGACAGGGGGCGCCTGGCACAGATACGCAGTATTTT. It is translated as CASRRQGAPGTDTQYF.